The T cell receptor (beta chain) described here comes from a study of human T cells and chemical hapten exposure. V lost 7 bases, J lost 4 bases, and 6 bases stayed unmatched. This CDR3 contains 13 residues. CDR1 and CDR2 from the germline V gene are MNHEY and SVGAGI. Documented time point: patch test 3, about 24 weeks after DPC sensitization. Stated treatment: therapeutic diphenylcyclopropenone sensitization with weekly scalp DPC. Prior to application of each patch test, blood was drawn. TCRdb recomputed calls from the RACE reads with MiXCR, one row per CDR3 protein. The sample holds 80,000 to 100,000 distinct CDR3 sequences, roughly 27% seen once.

The starting material was whole blood, obtained in connection with sensitization to the hapten diphenylcyclopropenone (DPC). The clonotype comes from a man aged 35-49 years with alopecia areata. Some clones in this sample may be carry-over from other donors' samples. This chain links TRBV6-5 with TRBJ1-1, with 7 nucleotides matching TRBD1. The CDR3 spells CASIHRGGTEAFF. The CDR3 nucleotides read TGTGCCAGCATTCACAGGGGAGGCACTGAAGCTTTCTTT.